This T cell receptor beta chain was retrieved from a study of vaccination effects on CD4 cells after COVID-19. General study points: By a late point after vaccination, infection- and vaccine-induced clones had shrunk markedly through clonal contraction.

This clone was detected once. Antigen unknown. Antigen-specific CD4+ T cells were expanded (with viral peptide pools) by the ViraFEST assay ahead of sequencing. Following a roughly 9-day culture, CD4+ T cells were purified. According to PCR results, the person was infected with SARS-CoV-2 between March and December 2020. TCRdb's table, derived via immunoSEQ multiplex PCR, lists solely in-frame clones and lacks some. The sample includes tens of thousands of clones, around 70% of them seen just once. The clonotype comes from a human donor who had a prior SARS-CoV-2 infection. This material consisted of CD4+ T cells from PBMCs cultured with HCoV-NL63 spike peptides, taken before COVID-19 vaccination.

The chain's CDR3 is CATSDSLGAGPDTQYF. In DNA, the CDR3 is TGTGCCACCAGTGATTCATTGGGGGCAGGCCCAGATACGCAGTATTTT. The chain uses TRBV24-1 and TRBJ2-3, with TRBD1 as a possible D gene (6 bases). The CDR3 spans 16 residues. Germline CDR1 is KGHDR and CDR2 is SFDVKD. With 2 bases removed from V and 4 bases from J, the gap between germline ends came to 15 bases.